One sample yielded the 29 T cell receptor beta chains listed below, sequenced in a study of OX40 agonist ivuxolimab in advanced cancers. Assay: immunoSEQ multiplex PCR; the TCRdb copy retains only in-frame clones and omits some. The table lists around 49,000 clones, roughly 84% of them singletons. The source was CD4+ or CD8+ T cells sorted from blood, collected in a trial of the OX40 agonist ivuxolimab. Source of these receptors: an adult with an advanced solid tumor such as melanoma, head and neck, liver or kidney cancer.

DNA for the CDR3: TGTGCCAGCAGCTTAGACCCCGGGACAGGGTTGGGGACCCAGTACTTC. It codes for CASSLDPGTGLGTQYF. The chain combines TRBV11-2 with TRBJ2-5; 9 bases match TRBD1. The germline CDR1 and CDR2 sequences are SGHAT and FQNNGV. The CDR3 contains 16 residues. After removal of 0 bases from V and 7 bases from J, the junction contained 9 bases not matched to a gene.

The chain joins TRBV4-3 to TRBJ1-5; unclear D gene. CDR1 and CDR2 from the germline V gene are LGHNA and YSLEER. The CDR3 is 13 residues long. The V end was cut by 4 bases, the J end by 3 bases, with 7 bases between. The CDR3: CASSRGYNQPQHF. As DNA, the CDR3 is TGCGCCAGCAGCCGGGGTTACAATCAGCCCCAGCATTTT.

This clone turned up a few times. This specimen includes other DNA sequences encoding the same CDR3. The chain joins TRBV29-1 to TRBJ1-2; tentatively, D is TRBD1 (6 bases). Germline loops: CDR1 SQVTM, CDR2 ANQGSEA. CDR3 size: 11 residues. Trimming pared 6 bases from V and 8 bases from J, leaving 13 bases between. The CDR3 DNA is TGCAGCGTGGCCAGGACAGACGGCTACACCTTC. Protein: CSVARTDGYTF.

This chain joins TRBV9 and TRBJ1-1, with a tentative D call TRBD1 (5 bases). CDR3 length equals 17 residues. The germline V gene has CDR1 SGDLS and CDR2 YYNGEE. Between the trimmed V and J ends, which lost 3 bases and 2 bases, there was a span of 20 bases. The CDR3 loop reads CASSDTRGLVVNTEAFF. Here the CDR3 DNA reads TGTGCCAGCAGCGATACCCGGGGCCTCGTAGTTAACACTGAAGCTTTCTTT.

This clone was observed once. V gene TRBV5-5 combines with J gene TRBJ1-1; the D gene is possibly TRBD1 (5 bases). The CDR3 is 13 amino acids. From germline, CDR1 is SGHKS and CDR2 YYEKEE (reference sequence). V was pared by 0 bases and J by 8 bases, with 11 bases between. The CDR3 DNA reads TGTGCCAGCAGCTTGGGACAGCCCGCGGAAGCTTTCTTT. Translating it yields CASSLGQPAEAFF.

This chain uses TRBV2 with TRBJ2-7; no reliable D call. Looked up from germline, CDR1 is SNHLY and CDR2 is FYNNEI. Trimming left V 0 bases short and J 4 bases short, with 13 bases between. CDR3 length: 15 residues. The CDR3 spells CASSEAQEKLYEQYF. The CDR3 DNA reads TGTGCCAGCAGTGAAGCGCAAGAAAAGCTGTACGAGCAGTACTTC.

The V call is TRBV19, the J call TRBJ2-1; 13 bases line up with TRBD2. CDR3 length: 18 amino acids. Germline CDR1 is LNHDA and CDR2 is SQIVND (reference sequence). V was pared by 5 bases and J by 9 bases, with 16 bases of the junction left unmatched. CDR3 in amino acids: CASSDATSGRPLLGEQFF. The CDR3 DNA reads as TGTGCCAGTAGTGACGCGACTAGCGGGAGGCCCCTTTTAGGTGAGCAGTTCTTC. Combining the CDR3 with reference TRBV19 and TRBJ2-1 gives the whole variable domain DGGITQSPKYLFRKEGQNVTLSCEQNLNHDAMYWYRQDPGQGLRLIYYSQIVNDFQKGDIAEGYSVSREKKESFPLTVTSAQKNPTAFYLCASSDATSGRPLLGEQFFGPGTRLTVL.

CDR3 region: CASSQDGGTSGTDTQYF. CDR3 bases: TGCGCCAGCAGCCAAGATGGAGGAACTAGCGGAACAGATACGCAGTATTTT. This sequence joins TRBV4-1 and TRBJ2-3, with TRBD2 matching over 8 bases. In germline, CDR1 is MGHRA, CDR2 YSYEKL. V was clipped by 0 bases and J by 3 bases; unmatched bases: 8. The CDR3 extends over 17 amino acids.

CDR3: CASSLRLSPYEQYF. As DNA, the CDR3 is TGTGCCAGCAGCTTACGACTTAGCCCCTACGAGCAGTACTTC. The V call is TRBV13, the J call TRBJ2-7; D gene uncertain. This CDR3 region has 14 residues. Germline V gene lookup returns CDR1 PRHDT and CDR2 FYEKMQ (reference sequence). Deletions cut 2 bases from V and 2 bases from J, with 10 bases between.

J is TRBJ2-1 and V is TRBV19; TRBD2 aligns across 7 bases. CDR1 and CDR2 (germline): LNHDA, SQIVND (reference sequence). The CDR3 is made up of 14 amino acids. J gave up 9 bases and V 3 bases, and 8 bases lay outside the gene matches. In nucleotides, the CDR3 is TGTGCCAGTAGTATCCCTAGACTAGCTGCTGAGCAGTTCTTC. Its protein product is CASSIPRLAAEQFF.

The chain combines TRBV27 with TRBJ2-5; the D call may be TRBD1 or TRBD2 (5 bases each). In germline, CDR1 is MNHEY, CDR2 SMNVEV (reference sequence). V was trimmed by 0 bases and J by 9 bases, leaving 20 bases between them. The CDR3 has 16 residues. CDR3 bases: TGTGCCAGCAGTTTATCGCTCGGGGCCTTTGGCGAGGCCCAGTACTTC. Protein: CASSLSLGAFGEAQYF.

This clone appeared a few times. This chain links TRBV27 with TRBJ2-2, with D unclear. This CDR3 is built from 12 residues. CDR1 and CDR2 (germline): MNHEY, SMNVEV (reference sequence). Deletions cut 8 bases from V and 5 bases from J, with 9 bases between. The CDR3 region is CASSIVTGELFF. The DNA for the CDR3 is TGTGCCAGCTCGATCGTTACCGGGGAGCTGTTTTTT.

The CDR3 loop is CATSRDFSFSGELFF. The CDR3 coding sequence is TGTGCCACCAGCAGAGATTTCAGCTTCAGCGGGGAGCTGTTTTTT. The V call is TRBV15, the J call TRBJ2-2; D gene unclear. With 0 bases removed from V and 7 bases from J, the gap between germline ends came to 12 bases. The germline CDR1 and CDR2 sequences are LNHNV and YYDKDF (reference sequence). The CDR3 covers 15 residues.

This clone was counted once. This chain uses TRBV29-1 with TRBJ2-6; TRBD2 agrees at 7 bases. Germline V gives CDR1 SQVTM, CDR2 ANQGSEA. The CDR3 extends over 15 amino acids. The V segment lost 4 bases and the J segment 2 bases; nucleotides outside the gene matches: 5. In nucleotides, the CDR3 is TGCAGCGTTGTGGTCGGGACTACTGGGGCCAACGTCCTGACTTTC. Protein sequence: CSVVVGTTGANVLTF.

The chain is built from TRBV10-2 and TRBJ1-1, with a weak D call TRBD1 (6 bases). The germline V and J ends were trimmed by 10 bases and 6 bases, with 12 bases remaining between them. This CDR3 region has 11 residues. Looked up from germline, CDR1 is WSHSY and CDR2 is SAAADI. The CDR3 DNA is TGCGCCACGAGACAGGACCCTGAAGCTTTCTTT. Translating it yields CATRQDPEAFF.

The chain couples TRBV4-1 to TRBJ2-7; 9 nucleotides agree with TRBD1. The germline gives CDR1 MGHRA, CDR2 YSYEKL. Unmatched junction bases numbered 5, after V lost 4 bases and J lost 4 bases. The CDR3 contains 14 residues. CDR3 nucleotides: TGCGCCAGCAGCCGAGGACAGGGGATATACGAGCAGTACTTC. Translating it yields CASSRGQGIYEQYF.

This chain links TRBV7-9 with TRBJ2-3; 8 nucleotides match TRBD2. The CDR3 is 16 residues long. J lost 0 bases, V lost 4 bases, and 6 bases had no gene match. Germline values: CDR1 SEHNR, CDR2 FQNEAQ (reference sequence). The CDR3 DNA follows: TGTGCCAGCAGCTGGCGACTAGCGAGTAGCACAGATACGCAGTATTTT. This translates into CASSWRLASSTDTQYF.

V and J are TRBV5-6 and TRBJ2-1, with D maybe TRBD2 (6 bases). The CDR3 runs to 15 residues. The germline gives CDR1 SGHDT, CDR2 YYEEEE. With 0 bases removed from V and 4 bases from J, the gap between germline ends came to 11 bases. CDR3 region: CASSLGGTRYNEQFF. The CDR3 DNA reads as TGTGCCAGCAGCTTGGGCGGGACGCGTTACAATGAGCAGTTCTTC. The full variable domain, with the rest looked up from reference TRBV5-6 and TRBJ2-1, is DAGVTQSPTHLIKTRGQQVTLRCSPKSGHDTVSWYQQALGQGPQFIFQYYEEEERQRGNFPDRFSGHQFPNYSSELNVNALLLGDSALYLCASSLGGTRYNEQFFGPGTRLTVL.

The chain joins TRBV5-8 to TRBJ1-4; D remains ambiguous. This CDR3 contains 18 residues. Between the trimmed V and J ends, which lost 5 bases and 0 bases, there was a span of 20 bases. Germline loops: CDR1 SGHTS, CDR2 YDEGEE. CDR3 sequence: CASRFGPGGFATNEKLFF. In nucleotides, the CDR3 is TGTGCCAGCAGGTTCGGACCGGGTGGCTTTGCAACTAATGAAAAACTGTTTTTT.

V usage is TRBV7-1 and J usage is TRBJ2-7; the D is unclear. TRBV7-1 is classed as an ORF, of uncertain function. The CDR3 is 17 residues long. Trimming took 4 bases from V and 1 from J, leaving 20 bases between them. Here the CDR3 reads CASSLEVRPTESYEQYF. DNA for the CDR3: TGTGCCAGCAGCTTAGAGGTTAGGCCTACAGAGTCCTACGAGCAGTACTTC.

The gene calls are TRBV6-5 and TRBJ1-5, with D hard to call. In germline, CDR1 is MNHEY, CDR2 SVGAGI. The CDR3 loop spans 13 amino acids. V dropped 3 bases and J dropped 6 bases, with 9 bases sitting between them. The chain's CDR3 is CASSYAPGQPQHF. The CDR3 DNA reads TGTGCCAGCAGTTATGCCCCCGGTCAGCCCCAGCATTTT.

About this clone itself: Other DNA sequences of this sample code for an identical CDR3. The chain recombines TRBV6-1 with TRBJ2-7; possible D gene TRBD1, 6 bases. The V end lost 3 bases, the J end lost 0 bases, and 12 bases lay between the germline ends. The CDR3 has 15 residues. Germline loops: CDR1 MNHNS, CDR2 SASEGT. The CDR3 spells CASSEGQGPSYEQYF. CDR3 DNA: TGTGCCAGCAGTGAGGGGCAGGGGCCCTCCTACGAGCAGTACTTC.

This chain joins TRBV6-5 and TRBJ2-1; D call uncertain. V gave up 6 bases and J gave up 0 bases, with 12 bases separating them. The CDR3 is 15 amino acids. CDR1 is MNHEY and CDR2 is SVGAGI in the germline V gene. The CDR3 DNA sequence: TGTGCCAGCAGGATCTCTTCTAGCTCCTACAATGAGCAGTTCTTC. Its translation: CASRISSSSYNEQFF.

The J gene is TRBJ1-2, the V gene TRBV7-2; D perhaps matches TRBD1 (6 bases). The CDR3 loop spans 14 amino acids. Germline CDR1 and CDR2: SGHTA and FQGNSA. V lost 4 bases to trimming and J lost 3 bases, with 12 bases between them. Written as DNA, the CDR3 is TGTGCCAGCAGCTCCGGGACAAGGGACTATGGCTACACCTTC. Translated: CASSSGTRDYGYTF.

The chain employs TRBV7-3 and TRBJ2-1; TRBD2 agrees at 8 bases. The CDR3 is 15 residues long. Germline-derived CDR1 and CDR2 are SGHTA and FQGTGA. V was pared by 5 bases and J by 3 bases, with 6 bases of the junction left unmatched. DNA of the CDR3: TGTGCCAGCAGCCCCGGGACTAGGAACTACAATGAGCAGTTCTTC. It is translated as CASSPGTRNYNEQFF.

This clone came up a few times. V gene TRBV27 combines with J gene TRBJ2-7; TRBD1 matches at 7 bases. Germline CDR1 and CDR2: MNHEY and SMNVEV (reference sequence). The CDR3 length is 11 residues. Trimming removed 5 bases from V and 7 bases from J; junction bases left unmatched: 2. CDR3 nucleotides: TGTGCCAGCAGTCAGGGGGTGGAGCAGTACTTC. The encoded protein is CASSQGVEQYF.

The J gene is TRBJ1-2, the V gene TRBV19; no reliable D call. The V and J ends lost 7 bases and 8 bases respectively, with 11 bases between them. The germline CDR1 and CDR2 sequences are LNHDA and SQIVND (reference sequence). This CDR3 spans 11 amino acids. This CDR3 is CASMGSDGYTF. CDR3 nucleotides: TGTGCCAGTATGGGGTCGGACGGCTACACCTTC. The complete variable domain, with remaining parts taken from reference TRBV19 and TRBJ1-2, reads DGGITQSPKYLFRKEGQNVTLSCEQNLNHDAMYWYRQDPGQGLRLIYYSQIVNDFQKGDIAEGYSVSREKKESFPLTVTSAQKNPTAFYLCASMGSDGYTFGSGTRLTVV.

This chain joins TRBV28 and TRBJ1-1, with 7 bases identical to TRBD1. With 5 bases clipped from V and 6 bases from J, the junction kept 9 bases outside the gene matches. Germline values: CDR1 MDHEN, CDR2 SYDVKM. The CDR3 has 14 residues. The CDR3 sequence is CASSPGQVWSEAFF. The CDR3 region has the DNA TGTGCCAGCAGTCCCGGACAGGTATGGTCTGAAGCTTTCTTT.

V gene TRBV7-3 combines with J gene TRBJ2-7, with 10 nucleotides matching TRBD2. Germline CDR1 and CDR2: SGHTA and FQGTGA. There are 16 residues in the CDR3. The ends lost 6 bases at V and 0 bases at J; junction bases unmatched: 8. The CDR3: CASRIGLAAFSYEQYF. DNA for the CDR3: TGTGCCAGCAGGATAGGACTAGCGGCTTTCTCCTACGAGCAGTACTTC.